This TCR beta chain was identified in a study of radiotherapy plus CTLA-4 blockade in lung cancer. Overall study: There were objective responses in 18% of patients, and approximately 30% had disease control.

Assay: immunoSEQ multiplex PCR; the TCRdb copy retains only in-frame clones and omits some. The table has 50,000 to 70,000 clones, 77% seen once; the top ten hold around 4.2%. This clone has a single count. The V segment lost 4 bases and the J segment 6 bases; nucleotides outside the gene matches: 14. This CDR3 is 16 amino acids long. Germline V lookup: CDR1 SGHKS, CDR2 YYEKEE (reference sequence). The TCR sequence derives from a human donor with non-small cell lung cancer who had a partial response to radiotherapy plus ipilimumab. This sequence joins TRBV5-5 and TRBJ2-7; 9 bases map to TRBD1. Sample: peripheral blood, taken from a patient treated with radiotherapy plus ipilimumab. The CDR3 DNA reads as TGTGCCAGCAGCAAAGAGGGACAGGGAGGTTGGGGCGAGCAGTACTTC. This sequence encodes CASSKEGQGGWGEQYF. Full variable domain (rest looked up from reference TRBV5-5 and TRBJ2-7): DAGVTQSPTHLIKTRGQQVTLRCSPISGHKSVSWYQQVLGQGPQFIFQYYEKEERGRGNFPDRFSARQFPNYSSELNVNALLLGDSALYLCASSKEGQGGWGEQYFGPGTRLTVT.